This T cell receptor beta chain was sequenced for a study of post-analysis software for immune sequencing data. General observations from the study: Patients showed TRBV5-6, TRBV5-1 and TRBV20-1 among four to six TRBV segments more frequent than in controls.

Every TCR beta cDNA library bore unique molecular identifiers. TCRdb itself ran the PCR reads through MiXCR, one entry per CDR3 protein. The repertoire includes about 820,000 distinct CDR3 sequences, 53% of them detected once, and under 6% sits in the top ten. Germline V gives CDR1 SEHNR, CDR2 FQNEAQ (reference sequence). V was trimmed by 8 bases and J by 7 bases, leaving 18 bases between them. This CDR3 has 14 residues. This clonotype was observed a handful of times. As yet, its antigen is unknown. The sample was blood. The V call is TRBV7-9, the J call TRBJ2-1; D is undetermined. This clonotype was sampled from a girl between 10 and 17 years old with multiple sclerosis. In nucleotides, the CDR3 is TGTGCCAGCGATCGGCTCGCGGAATCGAATGAGCAGTTCTTC. Protein product: CASDRLAESNEQFF.